This TCR beta chain was observed in a study of tumor-infiltrating lymphocytes in primary liver carcinoma. A constant-region primer served to make TCR beta cDNA from about 0.45 ug total RNA. Amplification in three nested multiplex PCR rounds with slightly modified ARM-PCR gave rise to TCR beta libraries. The first two PCR rounds used TRBV1-TRBV30 forward primers with a C-beta reverse primer, 9 to 11 cycles each. TCRdb used MiXCR to reprocess the multiplex PCR reads, holding one entry per CDR3 protein. The sample contains tens of thousands of distinct CDR3 sequences, about 75% of which appear only once. The CDR3 spans 15 residues. V lost 7 bases to trimming and J lost 2 bases, with 18 bases between them. CDR1 and CDR2 from the germline V gene are MNHEY and SVGEGT. Co-extraction of RNA and DNA was performed on 20-30 mg of unsorted bulk tissue. This clonotype was seen ten or more times. A much larger clone lies one base from this, so it may be a read error.

The sequencing input was tumor-adjacent normal liver tissue. The V gene is TRBV6-2 or TRBV6-3, the J gene TRBJ2-7; a possible D gene is TRBD1 (6 bases). The TCR sequence derives from a woman in her 30s with primary liver carcinoma and hepatitis B virus infection. Here the CDR3 DNA reads TGTGCCAGCATTGCCCCCCGACAGGCTACCTACGAGCAGTACTTC. Translated, it gives CASIAPRQATYEQYF.